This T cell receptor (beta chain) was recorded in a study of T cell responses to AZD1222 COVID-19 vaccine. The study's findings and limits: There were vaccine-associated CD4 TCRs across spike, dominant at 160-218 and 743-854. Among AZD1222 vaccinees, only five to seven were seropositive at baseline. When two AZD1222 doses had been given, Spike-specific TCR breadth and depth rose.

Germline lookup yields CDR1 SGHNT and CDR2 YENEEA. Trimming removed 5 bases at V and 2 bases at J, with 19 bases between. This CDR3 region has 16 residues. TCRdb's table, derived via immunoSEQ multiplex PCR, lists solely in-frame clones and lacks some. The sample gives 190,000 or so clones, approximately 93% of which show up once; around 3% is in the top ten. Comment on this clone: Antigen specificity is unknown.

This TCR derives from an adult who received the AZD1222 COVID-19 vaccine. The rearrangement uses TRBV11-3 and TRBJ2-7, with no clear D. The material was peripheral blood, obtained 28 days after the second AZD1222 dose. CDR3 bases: TGTGCCAGCAGCCAATTCCCCTGGACGGATCCCTACGAGCAGTACTTC. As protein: CASSQFPWTDPYEQYF. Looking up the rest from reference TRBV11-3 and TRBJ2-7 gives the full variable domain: EAGVVQSPRYKIIEKKQPVAFWCNPISGHNTLYWYLQNLGQGPELLIRYENEEAVDDSQLPKDRFSAERLKGVDSTLKIQPAELGDSAVYLCASSQFPWTDPYEQYFGPGTRLTVT.